This TCR beta chain was profiled in a study of blood T cell repertoires in COVID-19. Study-wide context: In each case, the material was cDNA or gDNA derived from T cells, B-cell-depleted T cells, or PBMCs.

Here immunoSEQ multiplex PCR was the method, and the copy in TCRdb shows in-frame clones only, minus some. The sample records a few hundred thousand clones, about nine tenths being singletons. Trimming took 3 bases from V and 2 from J, leaving 11 bases between them. Germline assignment: CDR1 MDHEN and CDR2 SYDVKM. The CDR3 runs 15 residues. Participants were aged 18 to 89 years from roughly 26 US areas. Researchers sorted participants into cohorts using their self-reported clinical history. The material sequenced was PBMCs or T cells enriched from blood (not recorded which). This clonotype was obtained from a woman between 50 and 59 years old who had been exposed to COVID-19. V gene TRBV28 combines with J gene TRBJ2-1; unclear D gene. This CDR3 is CASSFGRSPYNEQFF. Written as DNA, the CDR3 is TGTGCCAGCAGTTTCGGCAGGTCACCCTACAATGAGCAGTTCTTC.